These 28 T cell receptor beta chains were all obtained from the same sample, sequenced in a study of molecular identifiers for immune sequencing clone quantification (dated by TCRdb to 2017 to 2018). Receptor libraries were prepared by PCR. TCRdb records NextSeq 500 as the sequencer. TCRdb handled the public reads itself, with Q25 trimming in fastp and clone calling in MiXCR, and kept productive beta chains. Rows with one shared CDR3 protein collapse into an entry with the most common genes and DNA. Across this sample there are approximately 500,000 distinct CDR3 sequences, with around 23% seen only once. Approximately 0.8% of the sample comes from the top ten. The material sequenced was naive CD8+ T cells from blood, with Jurkat cell RNA spiked in. This specimen's cell subset or site label, per the study, means: FACS-sorted CD8+CD4-CCR7+CD45RA+ naive T cells. The source is a human donor in good health. Some libraries in this study had Jurkat cell RNA spiked in.

This clonotype has only a few counts. The chain recombines TRBV7-9 with TRBJ2-2, with a weak D call TRBD2 (5 bases). Trimming left V 3 bases short and J 6 bases short, with 20 bases between. The CDR3 consists of 17 residues. The germline CDR1 and CDR2 sequences are SEHNR and FQNEAQ (reference sequence). The CDR3 nucleotides are TGTGCCAGCAGCTTCCCCTGGAGCCACGGAGGTCCCGGGGAGCTGTTTTTT. Amino acid sequence: CASSFPWSHGGPGELFF.

This clonotype showed up many times. The chain carries TRBV6-5 and TRBJ1-1; D unclear. The ends were cut back, 1 base at V and 4 bases at J, with 7 bases in the middle. The CDR3 loop spans 13 amino acids. Germline V gene data show CDR1 as MNHEY and CDR2 as SVGAGI. The CDR3, as DNA: TGTGCCAGCAGTTACTTAGGGCGCACTGAAGCTTTCTTT. Translation: CASSYLGRTEAFF.

This clonotype was seen only a few times. The CDR3 sequence: CASSSGVPYNSPLHF. The CDR3 DNA sequence: TGTGCCAGCAGCTCCGGGGTCCCCTATAATTCACCCCTCCACTTT. The chain employs TRBV7-9 and TRBJ1-6, with D uncertain. V was cut by 4 bases and J by 2 bases, with 9 bases left in between. This CDR3 has 15 residues. Germline assignment: CDR1 SEHNR and CDR2 FQNEAQ (reference sequence).

At least ten counts were recorded for this clonotype. The chain couples TRBV27 to TRBJ2-7; D is perhaps TRBD1 or TRBD2 (5 bases each). This CDR3 spans 14 amino acids. Trimming pared 4 bases from V and 5 bases from J, leaving 15 bases between. CDR1 and CDR2 from the germline V gene are MNHEY and SMNVEV (reference sequence). CDR3: CASSSGTRFDEQYF. Here the CDR3 DNA reads TGTGCCAGCAGTTCCGGGACCCGATTCGACGAGCAGTACTTC.

This clonotype showed up many times. The chain uses TRBV29-1 and TRBJ2-1; 9 bases agree with TRBD2. V lost 3 bases to trimming and J lost 9 bases; unmatched junction nucleotides: 3. The CDR3 is made up of 12 amino acids. Germline V gene sequence: CDR1 SQVTM, CDR2 ANQGSEA. In DNA form, the CDR3 reads TGCAGCGTTGAGGGACTAGCAGGTGAGCAGTTCTTC. It translates to CSVEGLAGEQFF.

In regard to this clonotype: One end of the junction varies from germline; a read error may be responsible. The rearrangement joins TRBV6-2 or TRBV6-3 to TRBJ2-7; no clear D gene. CDR1 is MNHEY, CDR2 SVGEGT, per germline. CDR3 length: 11 residues. The CDR3 spells CASNYSYEQYF. The CDR3 bases are TGTGCCAGCAATTACTCTTACGAGCAGTACTTC.

On this clonotype itself: One end of the junction varies from germline; a read error may be responsible. The chain joins TRBV19 to TRBJ2-7; 8 positions match TRBD1. Germline assignment: CDR1 LNHDA and CDR2 SQIVND (reference sequence). This CDR3 is 13 amino acids long. In DNA, the CDR3 is TGTGCCAGTAGTTGGGGACAGGACTACGGGCAGTACTTC. Its translation: CASSWGQDYGQYF.

This clonotype was seen a handful of times. This chain joins TRBV4-3 and TRBJ2-7; TRBD1 agrees at 9 bases. V lost 0 bases to trimming and J lost 5 bases; unmatched junction nucleotides: 2. The CDR3 consists of 14 residues. Germline values: CDR1 LGHNA, CDR2 YSLEER. The CDR3 is CASSQDGQGNEQYF. The CDR3 coding sequence is TGCGCCAGCAGCCAAGATGGACAGGGGAACGAGCAGTACTTC.

Only a few counts were recorded for this clonotype. The J gene is TRBJ1-3, the V gene TRBV20-1; D perhaps matches TRBD1 (6 bases). This CDR3 is 14 amino acids long. Germline V gives CDR1 DFQATT, CDR2 SNEGSKA (reference sequence). Trimming cost V 2 bases and J 0 bases, with 8 bases left between them. The CDR3 here is CSARQGSSGNTIYF. The CDR3 bases are TGCAGTGCTAGACAGGGGAGCTCTGGAAACACCATATATTTT.

About this clonotype itself: A much bigger clone sits one base away, suggesting this may be a read error. The rearrangement links TRBV9 to TRBJ2-2, with TRBD2 identical over 9 bases. CDR3 length: 16 amino acids. Germline CDR1 and CDR2: SGDLS and YYNGEE. CDR3 residues: CASSPQGREGTEELFF. The CDR3 bases are TGTGCCAGCAGCCCCCAGGGGCGGGAGGGTACCGAGGAGCTGTTTTTT.

Note on this clonotype: A single base separates this from a much larger clone, so it may be a read error. DNA for the CDR3: TGTGCCAGCAGTGAATTTGTTCCCCTCGACAATCAGCCCCAGCATTTT. Its translation: CASSEFVPLDNQPQHF. The chain links TRBV6-1 to TRBJ1-5; no clear D gene. V was cut by 2 bases and J by 3 bases, with 14 bases left in between. There are 16 residues in the CDR3. Germline CDR1 reads MNHNS; CDR2 reads SASEGT.

The rearrangement joins TRBV20-1 to TRBJ1-1; unclear D gene. V gave up 5 bases and J gave up 1 base, with 8 bases separating them. The CDR3 is 12 amino acids. Germline V gene sequence: CDR1 DFQATT, CDR2 SNEGSKA (reference sequence). The CDR3 nucleotides are TGCAGTGCTCTGAGGGAGAACACTGAAGCTTTCTTT. Translating gives CSALRENTEAFF.

V is TRBV7-9 and J is TRBJ1-3; D gene uncertain. Germline lookup yields CDR1 SEHNR and CDR2 FQNEAQ (reference sequence). The CDR3 is 17 amino acids. The ends were cut back, 3 bases at V and 4 bases at J, with 19 bases in the middle. The CDR3 bases are TGTGCCAGCAGCTTTAGTGTGGCAGGCCCTTTCGGAAACACCATATATTTT. This codes for CASSFSVAGPFGNTIYF.

The chain uses TRBV7-9 and TRBJ2-2; 9 bases fit TRBD1. The CDR3 totals 17 residues. The ends lost 4 bases at V and 7 bases at J; junction bases unmatched: 13. Germline lookup yields CDR1 SEHNR and CDR2 FQNEAQ (reference sequence). The CDR3 region is CASSSPDRGPQGGELFF. The CDR3 region has the DNA TGTGCCAGCAGCTCCCCGGACAGGGGCCCCCAGGGCGGGGAGCTGTTTTTT.

This clonotype was counted between two and nine times. The rearrangement links TRBV28 to TRBJ1-5, with 10 bases lining up with TRBD1. The length of the CDR3 is 15 residues. The junction had 1 base not matched to a gene; V was cut back by 5 bases and J by 0 bases. Looked up from germline, CDR1 is MDHEN and CDR2 is SYDVKM. The CDR3 loop reads CASSGTGVSNQPQHF. For the CDR3, the DNA is TGTGCCAGCAGTGGGACAGGGGTTAGCAATCAGCCCCAGCATTTT.

In its sample, this clonotype was seen many times. The CDR3 is CSAEGLADTYEQYF. The CDR3 nucleotides are TGCAGCGCCGAAGGACTAGCGGACACCTACGAGCAGTACTTC. V usage is TRBV29-1 and J usage is TRBJ2-7; 10 bases align to TRBD2. The length of the CDR3 is 14 residues. CDR1 is SQVTM, CDR2 ANQGSEA, per germline. The ends lost 7 bases at V and 2 bases at J; junction bases unmatched: 8.

The chain uses TRBV11-2 and TRBJ2-2; TRBD2 aligns across 13 bases. The V gene end was trimmed by 5 bases and the J gene end by 8 bases; junction bases not matched to a gene: 14. The CDR3 sequence is 18 residues long. Germline-derived CDR1 and CDR2 are SGHAT and FQNNGV. This CDR3 is CASSASKTSGGPRGELFF. In DNA form, the CDR3 reads TGTGCCAGCAGCGCCAGCAAGACTAGCGGGGGGCCCAGGGGGGAGCTGTTTTTT.

The chain is built from TRBV7-9 and TRBJ2-7; 8 bases agree with TRBD1. The CDR3 sequence is 15 residues long. Germline loops: CDR1 SEHNR, CDR2 FQNEAQ (reference sequence). Unmatched junction bases numbered 9, after V lost 5 bases and J lost 3 bases. The CDR3: CASSPPTGANYEQYF. CDR3 nucleotides: TGTGCCAGCAGCCCACCGACAGGGGCGAACTACGAGCAGTACTTC.

Only a few counts were recorded for this clonotype. The J gene is TRBJ1-4, the V gene TRBV4-1; 7 bases line up with TRBD1. The CDR3 runs to 15 residues. Looked up from germline, CDR1 is MGHRA and CDR2 is YSYEKL. The V segment lost 2 bases and the J segment 12 bases; nucleotides outside the gene matches: 12. CDR3 region: CASSQRDSLFGELFF. The CDR3 coding sequence is TGCGCCAGCAGCCAACGGGACAGCTTGTTTGGGGAACTGTTTTTT.

This clonotype was found a few times. The chain employs TRBV6-2 or TRBV6-3 and TRBJ2-2; 10 nucleotides line up with TRBD2. In germline, CDR1 is MNHEY, CDR2 SVGEGT. The CDR3 covers 17 residues. V shed 2 bases and J 0 bases; nucleotides not matched to a gene: 3. The CDR3 reads CASSYTSGDPNTGELFF. The CDR3 nucleotides are TGTGCCAGCAGTTACACTAGCGGGGATCCGAACACCGGGGAGCTGTTTTTT.

This clonotype was counted at least ten times. V usage is TRBV7-2 and J usage is TRBJ2-1, with unresolved D. V lost 4 bases and J lost 4, with 8 bases in between. CDR3 length: 13 amino acids. Germline V gene lookup returns CDR1 SGHTA and CDR2 FQGNSA. The CDR3 DNA reads TGTGCCAGCAGCTCCGATACATACAATGAGCAGTTCTTC. Its translation is CASSSDTYNEQFF.

The genes are TRBV7-9 and TRBJ1-1; a possible D gene is TRBD1 (6 bases). CDR1 is SEHNR, CDR2 FQNEAQ, per germline (reference sequence). V was shortened by 1 base and J by 6 bases, with 12 bases between the two germline ends. This CDR3 is built from 14 residues. As DNA, the CDR3 is TGTGCCAGCAGCTTAGGCCTCGGGGGGCCTGAAGCTTTCTTT. Protein sequence: CASSLGLGGPEAFF.

This clonotype appeared a single time. A much larger clone sits a single nucleotide away, making a read error possible. This chain joins TRBV4-1 and TRBJ2-3; D is possibly TRBD1 (5 bases). The CDR3 runs to 16 residues. CDR1 and CDR2 (germline): MGHRA, YSYEKL. Trimming cost V 6 bases and J 0 bases, with 16 bases left between them. The CDR3 loop is CASRPEWGFSTDTQYF. The CDR3, as DNA: TGCGCCAGCAGACCCGAGTGGGGCTTCAGCACAGATACGCAGTATTTT.

This clonotype has a handful of counts. The genes are TRBV27 and TRBJ2-1, with D hard to call. The V gene's germline CDR1 is MNHEY and CDR2 SMNVEV (reference sequence). The CDR3 contains 15 residues. Trimming left V 3 bases short and J 6 bases short, with 15 bases between. The CDR3, as DNA: TGTGCCAGCAGTTTCGGTACGATGACGTTCAATGAGCAGTTCTTC. The encoded protein is CASSFGTMTFNEQFF.

This chain connects TRBV6-1 to TRBJ1-1; 7 nucleotides line up with TRBD1. Germline trimming cut 6 bases from V and 6 bases from J; bases unmatched to any gene: 16. This CDR3 contains 16 residues. The germline gives CDR1 MNHNS, CDR2 SASEGT. The CDR3 region is CASSEPSTGVTPEAFF. The CDR3 bases are TGTGCCAGCAGCGAACCCTCTACAGGGGTAACCCCTGAAGCTTTCTTT.

This clonotype was counted many times. This rearrangement joins TRBV7-9 to TRBJ2-3, with D unclear. The CDR3 is 15 residues long. Germline-derived CDR1 and CDR2 are SEHNR and FQNEAQ (reference sequence). Trimming stripped 0 bases from V and 5 bases from J, with 12 bases between. The CDR3 loop is CASSLAERSGDTQYF. The DNA for the CDR3 is TGTGCCAGCAGCTTAGCGGAGAGGTCGGGAGATACGCAGTATTTT. The whole variable domain, remainder taken from reference TRBV7-9 and TRBJ2-3, is DTGVSQNPRHKITKRGQNVTFRCDPISEHNRLYWYRQTLGQGPEFLTYFQNEAQLEKSRLLSDRFSAERPKGSFSTLEIQRTEQGDSAMYLCASSLAERSGDTQYFGPGTRLTVL.

This clonotype was counted between two and nine times. The chain combines TRBV15 with TRBJ2-3, with TRBD2 matching 10 bases. The V segment lost 3 bases and the J segment 3 bases; nucleotides outside the gene matches: 9. The CDR3 is 17 residues long. Germline values: CDR1 LNHNV, CDR2 YYDKDF (reference sequence). In DNA form, the CDR3 reads TGTGCCACCAGCAGTCCCCTTGTGACTAGCGGGACAGATACGCAGTATTTT. Translation gives CATSSPLVTSGTDTQYF.

Ten or more counts support this clonotype. J is TRBJ2-7 and V is TRBV2, with D tentatively TRBD1 (5 bases). Trimming took 1 base from V and 2 from J, leaving 9 bases between them. Germline values: CDR1 SNHLY, CDR2 FYNNEI. The CDR3 extends over 14 amino acids. The CDR3 loop is CASSEGQGAYEQYF. The DNA for the CDR3 is TGTGCCAGCAGTGAAGGTCAGGGTGCCTACGAGCAGTACTTC. Complete variable domain (other parts from reference TRBV2 and TRBJ2-7): EPEVTQTPSHQVTQMGQEVILRCVPISNHLYFYWYRQILGQKVEFLVSFYNNEISEKSEIFDDQFSVERPDGSNFTLKIRSTKLEDSAMYFCASSEGQGAYEQYFGPGTRLTVT.